This TCR beta chain was recorded in a study of cytomegalovirus exposure and HLA in healthy donors. This clone was counted a few times. Its antigen is unknown. Study-level findings and limits: In vitro work confirmed that a few CMV-associated chains recognize CMV antigens. Published work reported that the classifier diagnosed cytomegalovirus status with high specificity and sensitivity. A likely sequencing artifact accounted for one observed cluster of highly shared sequence variants. Reports state that TCR beta sequences accurately predicted most subjects' HLA-A and HLA-B alleles.

The CDR3 length is 14 residues. Germline V gene sequence: CDR1 SEHNR, CDR2 FQNEAQ (reference sequence). With 1 base removed from V and 0 bases from J, the gap between germline ends came to 6 bases. The primer mix had 60 Vbeta and 13 Jbeta primers. Only in-frame clones appear in the TCRdb table, and some are missing; sequencing was by immunoSEQ multiplex PCR. The table records 200,000 to 250,000 clones, approximately 80% of them present only once. The clonotype originates from a woman aged 25 to 39 in good health and CMV-seronegative. Sequenced input: PBMCs. The V call is TRBV7-9, the J call TRBJ1-1; no clear D. CDR3 region: CASSLVRVNTEAFF. The CDR3 region has the DNA TGTGCCAGCAGCTTAGTGCGCGTGAACACTGAAGCTTTCTTT.